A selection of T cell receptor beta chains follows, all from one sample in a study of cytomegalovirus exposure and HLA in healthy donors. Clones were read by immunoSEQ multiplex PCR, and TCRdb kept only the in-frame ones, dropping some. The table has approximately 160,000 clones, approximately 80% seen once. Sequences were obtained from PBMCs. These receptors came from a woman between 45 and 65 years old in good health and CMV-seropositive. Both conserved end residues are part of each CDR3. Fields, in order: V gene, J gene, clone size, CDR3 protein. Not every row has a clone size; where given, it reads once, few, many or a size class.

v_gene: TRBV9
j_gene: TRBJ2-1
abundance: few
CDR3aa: CASSVEAALAGVTDEQFF

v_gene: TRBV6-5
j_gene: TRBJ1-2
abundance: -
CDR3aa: CASSPTGDYGYTF

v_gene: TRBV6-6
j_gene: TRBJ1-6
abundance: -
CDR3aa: CAGTGGNNSPLHF

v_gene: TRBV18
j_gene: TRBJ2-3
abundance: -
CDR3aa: CASSPRQADLVAQYF

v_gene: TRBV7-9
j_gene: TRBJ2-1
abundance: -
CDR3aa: CASSAASVSYNEQFF

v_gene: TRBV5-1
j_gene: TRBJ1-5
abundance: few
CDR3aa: CASSLGQDSQPQHF

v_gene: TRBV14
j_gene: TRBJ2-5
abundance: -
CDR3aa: CASSQGAVSQETQYF

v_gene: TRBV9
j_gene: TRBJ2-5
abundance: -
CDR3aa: CASSVRGSQETQYF

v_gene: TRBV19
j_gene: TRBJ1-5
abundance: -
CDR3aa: CAISQGRSNQPQHF

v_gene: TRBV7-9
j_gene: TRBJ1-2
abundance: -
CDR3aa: CASSTGNYGYTF

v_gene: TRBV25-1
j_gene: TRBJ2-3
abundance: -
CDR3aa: CASREATDTQYF

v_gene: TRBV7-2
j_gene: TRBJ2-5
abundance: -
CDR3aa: CASSLVRGRQETQYF

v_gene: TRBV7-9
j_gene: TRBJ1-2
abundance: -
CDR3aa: CASSLAMGAQAGYTF

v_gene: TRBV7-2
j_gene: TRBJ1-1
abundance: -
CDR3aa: CASSLGISIKAFF

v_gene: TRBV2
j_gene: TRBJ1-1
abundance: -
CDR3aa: CASGQEPHTEAFF

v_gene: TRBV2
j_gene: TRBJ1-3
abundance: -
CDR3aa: CASSDQRQVSGNTIYF

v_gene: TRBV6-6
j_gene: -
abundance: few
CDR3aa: CASSYEGTGRYEQYF

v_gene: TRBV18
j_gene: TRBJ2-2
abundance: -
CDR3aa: CASSPRTVQSGELFF

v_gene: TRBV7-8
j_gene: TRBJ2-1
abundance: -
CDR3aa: CASSSPGGGYNEQFF

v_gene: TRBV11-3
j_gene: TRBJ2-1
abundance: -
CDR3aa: CASSLRQGRFNEQFF

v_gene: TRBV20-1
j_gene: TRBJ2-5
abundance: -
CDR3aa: CSAGGAAQYF

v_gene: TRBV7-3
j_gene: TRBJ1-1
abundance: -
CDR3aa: CASSGQGPGTEAFF

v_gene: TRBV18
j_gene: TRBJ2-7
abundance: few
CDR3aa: CASSLGQGGYEQYF

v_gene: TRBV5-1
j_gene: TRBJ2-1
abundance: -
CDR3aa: CASSPGGQSSYNEQFF

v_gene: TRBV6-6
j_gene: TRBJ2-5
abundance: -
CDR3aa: CASTGLSRQETQYF

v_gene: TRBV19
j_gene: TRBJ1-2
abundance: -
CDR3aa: CASRGAGGGIGYGYTF

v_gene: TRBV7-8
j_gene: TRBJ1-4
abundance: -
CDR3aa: CASSHTFQLGDEKLFF

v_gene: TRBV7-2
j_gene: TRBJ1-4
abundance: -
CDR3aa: CASSLVATVDNEKLFF

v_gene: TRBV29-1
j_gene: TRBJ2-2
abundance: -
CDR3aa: CSVRPSSGGSTGELFF

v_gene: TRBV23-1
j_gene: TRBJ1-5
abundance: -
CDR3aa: CASSQSPDRGKQPQHF

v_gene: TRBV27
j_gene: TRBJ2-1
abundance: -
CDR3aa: CASGFRTSGYNEQFF

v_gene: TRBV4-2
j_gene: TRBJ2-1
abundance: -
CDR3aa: CASSQDSILAGLYNEQFF

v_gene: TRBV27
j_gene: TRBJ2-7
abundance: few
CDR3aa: CASSRYRGLYEQYF

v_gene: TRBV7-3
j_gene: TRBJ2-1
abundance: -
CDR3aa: CASSLGSEQFF

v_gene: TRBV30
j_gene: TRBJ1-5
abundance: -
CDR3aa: CAWSTGTGSINQPQHF

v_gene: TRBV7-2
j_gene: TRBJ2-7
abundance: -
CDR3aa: CASSSDYPYEQYF

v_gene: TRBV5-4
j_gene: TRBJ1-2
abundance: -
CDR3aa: CASSLYRGQGYTF

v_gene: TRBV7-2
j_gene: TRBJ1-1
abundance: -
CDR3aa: CASSSYQGSTEAFF

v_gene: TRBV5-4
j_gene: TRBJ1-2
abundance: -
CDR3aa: CASSFGDRGDYGYTF

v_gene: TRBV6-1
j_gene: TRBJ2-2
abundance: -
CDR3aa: CASSERGRARGTGELFF

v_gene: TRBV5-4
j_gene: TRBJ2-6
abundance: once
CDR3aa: CASSLVMGADGANVLTF

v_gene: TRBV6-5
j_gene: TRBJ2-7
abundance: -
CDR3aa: CASRAGNPYEQYF

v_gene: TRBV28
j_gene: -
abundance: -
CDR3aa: CASRTGPYEQYF

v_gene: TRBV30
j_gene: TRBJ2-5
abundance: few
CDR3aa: CAWRGGTIETQYF

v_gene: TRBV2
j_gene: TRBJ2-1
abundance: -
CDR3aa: CASSDQTGGDVGQFF

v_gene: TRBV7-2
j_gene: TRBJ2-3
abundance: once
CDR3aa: CASSLGPGGLTDTQYF

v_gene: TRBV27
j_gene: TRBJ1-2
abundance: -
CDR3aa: CASSPLGTGASGYTF

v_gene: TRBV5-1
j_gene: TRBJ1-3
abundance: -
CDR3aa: CASSPTSSGNTIYF

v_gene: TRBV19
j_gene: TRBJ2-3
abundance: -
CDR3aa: CASSPGGSTDTQYF

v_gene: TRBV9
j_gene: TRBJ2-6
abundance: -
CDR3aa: CASSVDSSGANVLTF

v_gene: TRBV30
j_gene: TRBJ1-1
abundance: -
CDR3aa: CAWSASQNTEAFF

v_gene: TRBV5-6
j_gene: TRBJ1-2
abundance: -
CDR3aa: CASSLDARGGRNYGYTF

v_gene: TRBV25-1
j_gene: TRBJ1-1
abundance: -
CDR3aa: CASSDPGTEAFF

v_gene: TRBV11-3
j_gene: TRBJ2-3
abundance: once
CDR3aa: CASSARGSGGTDTQYF